This paragraph reports one T cell receptor beta chain. The data derive from a study of blood T cell repertoires in COVID-19. The repertoire was sequenced with immunoSEQ multiplex PCR; TCRdb's copy has only in-frame clones and lacks some. The data show 150,000 to 200,000 clones, over 60% seen once. With V trimmed by 0 bases and J by 1 base, 21 bases remained unmatched. Germline V gene lookup returns CDR1 LGHNT and CDR2 FRNRAP. The CDR3 sequence is 23 residues long. The sequenced sample consisted of peripheral blood. The clonotype comes from a woman aged 70-85 years with acute or convalescent COVID-19. J is TRBJ2-1 and V is TRBV12-5; 10 nucleotides agree with TRBD2. As DNA, the CDR3 is TGTGCTAGTGGTTTGGTAATTAGCAGGTTAGCGGGAGGTCGGCCACCTTCCTACAATGAGCAGTTCTTC. Its protein is CASGLVISRLAGGRPPSYNEQFF.